This record covers a single T cell receptor beta chain. The antigen is not known. The record originates from a study of shared clonotypes between healthy human individuals. As for the study in general: A donor's plate count was three for CD4 naive and three for CD4 memory; CD8 naive had two and CD8 memory one.

Germline CDR1 is SNHLY and CDR2 is FYNNEI. V was trimmed by 0 bases and J by 5 bases, leaving 13 bases between them. The CDR3 sequence is 15 residues long. The input for sorted-subset replicate PCRs was 200 ng DNA, approximately 30,000 T cell genomes. Sequencing was performed with immunoSEQ multiplex PCR; in TCRdb, only in-frame clones are kept and a portion is missing. This sample has under 2,000,000 clones, with about 95% found just once. Positively selected for CCR7, the CD45RO-negative cells used as naive CD8 cells excluded terminally differentiated effector memory CD45RA+ cells. Whole-study findings and limits: When naive CD4 clonotypes were compared across several donors, 5% to 5.5% were shared.

This clonotype was sampled from a man aged 18-30 years in good health. Material: naive CD8+ T cells sorted from blood. The chain couples TRBV2 to TRBJ2-5, with TRBD2 as a possible D gene (6 bases). The CDR3 DNA follows: TGTGCCAGCAGTGAAGCATCCGGGAGCTATGAGACCCAGTACTTC. It is translated as CASSEASGSYETQYF.